This passage covers 27 T cell receptor beta chains from one sample sequenced in a study of early T cells in non-severe SARS-CoV-2 infection. TCRdb reprocessed the 5' RACE reads with MiXCR, giving one entry per CDR3 protein. Of more than 90,000 distinct CDR3 sequences in the sample, 9.5% to 12% are singletons; the top ten hold approximately 5.3%. The sequencing input was whole blood. Every receptor here comes from an adult who was a healthcare worker with PCR-confirmed SARS-CoV-2 infection or an uninfected control (not recorded which).

This clonotype has a handful of counts. The rearrangement links TRBV6-4 to TRBJ2-1; a weak D match, TRBD2 (5 bases). Trimming left V 0 bases short and J 5 bases short, with 14 bases between. Germline lookup yields CDR1 MRHNA and CDR2 SNTAGT. This CDR3 is 16 amino acids long. CDR3 nucleotide sequence: TGTGCCAGCAGTGACTCTGTCGGGGATGAAGACAATGAGCAGTTCTTC. Translated: CASSDSVGDEDNEQFF.

This clonotype was observed a handful of times. The rearrangement joins TRBV7-9 to TRBJ2-5; perhaps TRBD2 as D (5 bases). With 3 bases removed from V and 0 bases from J, the gap between germline ends came to 5 bases. This CDR3 spans 13 amino acids. CDR1 and CDR2 from the germline V gene are SEHNR and FQNEAQ (reference sequence). CDR3 sequence: CASSFSDQETQYF. The CDR3 DNA sequence: TGTGCCAGCAGCTTTAGCGACCAAGAGACCCAGTACTTC.

This clonotype was picked up a small number of times. This chain connects TRBV29-1 to TRBJ1-1; D not resolved. The CDR3 extends over 13 amino acids. Trimming removed 6 bases at V and 0 bases at J, with 11 bases between. Germline CDR1 reads SQVTM; CDR2 reads ANQGSEA. Here the CDR3 DNA reads TGCAGCGTAGTAGGACGGGTGAACACTGAAGCTTTCTTT. This gives the protein CSVVGRVNTEAFF.

V usage is TRBV14 and J usage is TRBJ1-2; maybe TRBD1 (6 bases). V lost 4 bases and J 2 bases, leaving 14 bases between the germline ends. CDR3 length: 15 amino acids. CDR1 and CDR2 (germline): SGHDN, FVKESK. Here the CDR3 DNA reads TGTGCCAGCAGCCGCCGAGACAGGCTGAACTATGGCTACACCTTC. It specifies CASSRRDRLNYGYTF.

This chain connects TRBV6-1 to TRBJ2-1, with TRBD2 matching over 14 bases. This CDR3 is built from 17 residues. The junction had 7 bases not matched to a gene; V was cut back by 6 bases and J by 3 bases. Germline CDR1 and CDR2: MNHNS and SASEGT. The CDR3 nucleotides read TGTGCCAGCAGGCGGACTAGCGGGGGGCTTAACTACAATGAGCAGTTCTTC. Protein: CASRRTSGGLNYNEQFF.

This clonotype occurred a few times. The chain is built from TRBV28 and TRBJ2-1; 7 bases match TRBD1. Germline-derived CDR1 and CDR2 are MDHEN and SYDVKM. The CDR3 is 16 amino acids. V dropped 3 bases and J dropped 3; count of bases not matched to a gene: 8. Written as DNA, the CDR3 is TGTGCCAGCAGTTTTAGAAGGGGGCCGGGCTACAATGAGCAGTTCTTC. Encoded protein: CASSFRRGPGYNEQFF.

The chain couples TRBV6-5 to TRBJ1-2; the match to TRBD1 covers 8 bases. The V gene end was trimmed by 5 bases and the J gene end by 4 bases; junction bases not matched to a gene: 6. From germline, CDR1 is MNHEY and CDR2 SVGAGI. The CDR3 loop spans 14 amino acids. The DNA of the CDR3 is TGTGCCAGCAGTCAGGGGGCTGGAAGCTATGGCTACACCTTC. Its protein is CASSQGAGSYGYTF.

This clonotype was counted a few times. This sequence joins TRBV11-1 and TRBJ1-1; no reliable D call. CDR3 length: 15 amino acids. With 5 bases removed from V and 1 base from J, the gap between germline ends came to 14 bases. Germline V CDR1 and CDR2: SGHAT, FQDESV (reference sequence). As DNA, the CDR3 is TGTGCCAGCAGCCGCGGGTCGGCGGGGAACACTGAAGCTTTCTTT. Translated: CASSRGSAGNTEAFF. Looking up the rest from reference TRBV11-1 and TRBJ1-1 gives the full variable domain: EAEVAQSPRYKITEKSQAVAFWCDPISGHATLYWYRQILGQGPELLVQFQDESVVDDSQLPKDRFSAERLKGVDSTLKIQPAELGDSAMYLCASSRGSAGNTEAFFGQGTRLTVV.

V usage is TRBV6-5 and J usage is TRBJ1-5; tentatively, D is TRBD1 (6 bases). The V gene's germline CDR1 is MNHEY and CDR2 SVGAGI. This CDR3 is built from 15 residues. The V and J ends lost 6 bases and 1 base respectively, with 13 bases between them. This CDR3 is CASRDRLWSNQPQHF. The CDR3 DNA sequence: TGTGCCAGCAGAGACAGGCTGTGGAGCAATCAGCCCCAGCATTTT.

This clonotype was counted ten times or more. The V call is TRBV7-2, the J call TRBJ2-5; D is possibly TRBD1 (5 bases). The germline V gene has CDR1 SGHTA and CDR2 FQGNSA. This CDR3 region has 15 residues. With 1 base removed from V and 5 bases from J, the gap between germline ends came to 14 bases. In DNA form, the CDR3 reads TGTGCCAGCAGCTTAGGGCCCAGGGTTAGGGAGACCCAGTACTTC. The encoded protein is CASSLGPRVRETQYF.

This sequence joins TRBV2 and TRBJ2-1, with 14 bases identical to TRBD2. Trimming at V came to 8 bases and at J to 15 bases, leaving 9 bases not matched to a gene. The CDR3 has 13 amino acids. The germline gives CDR1 SNHLY, CDR2 FYNNEI. CDR3 loop: CASSKTSGRVGFF. The CDR3 DNA follows: TGTGCCAGCTCCAAGACTAGCGGGAGGGTCGGGTTCTTC.

In this sample, this clonotype turned up a few times. The chain carries TRBV11-3 and TRBJ2-1, with TRBD1 identical over 7 bases. From germline, CDR1 is SGHNT and CDR2 YENEEA. J gave up 4 bases and V 5 bases, and 8 bases lay outside the gene matches. The CDR3 sequence is 15 residues long. CDR3 residues: CASSQQGPSYNEQFF. The DNA of the CDR3 is TGTGCCAGCAGCCAACAGGGGCCGTCGTACAATGAGCAGTTCTTC.

To note about this clonotype: Being one base from a much bigger clone, this may be a read error. This chain connects TRBV19 to TRBJ1-4; no clear D gene. V gave up 5 bases and J gave up 8 bases, with 9 bases separating them. This CDR3 has 12 residues. Germline V gene lookup returns CDR1 LNHDA and CDR2 SQIVND (reference sequence). CDR3 region: CASSAMTEKLFF. The DNA for the CDR3 is TGTGCCAGTAGTGCTATGACCGAAAAACTGTTTTTT.

This clonotype was counted only a few times. This rearrangement joins TRBV6-2 or TRBV6-3 to TRBJ1-1; TRBD1 might be the D (6 bases). CDR3 size: 15 residues. V was trimmed by 7 bases and J by 0 bases, leaving 15 bases between them. In germline, CDR1 is MNHEY, CDR2 SVGEGT. The CDR3 coding sequence is TGTGCCAGCAAAAGGACAGAGCCTCTGAACACTGAAGCTTTCTTT. Translating gives CASKRTEPLNTEAFF.

With regard to this clonotype: A much larger clone lies one base from this, so it may be a read error. The CDR3: CASSYSMTWGIHGELFF. DNA of the CDR3: TGTGCCAGCAGTTACTCAATGACTTGGGGGATCCACGGGGAGCTGTTTTTT. The V and J genes are TRBV6-5 and TRBJ2-2; either TRBD1 or TRBD2 may fit D (5 bases each). This CDR3 has 17 residues. The germline gives CDR1 MNHEY, CDR2 SVGAGI. Trimming removed 0 bases at V and 7 bases at J, with 18 bases between.

This clonotype was counted at least ten times. The chain recombines TRBV11-2 with TRBJ2-5, with TRBD2 matching over 12 bases. V shed 1 base and J 11 bases; nucleotides not matched to a gene: 2. CDR3 length: 13 amino acids. Germline CDR1 and CDR2: SGHAT and FQNNGV. The CDR3 sequence: CASSLASGRGQYF. The CDR3 nucleotides read TGTGCCAGCAGCTTAGCTAGCGGGAGGGGTCAGTACTTC.

This clonotype was detected ten times or more. V usage is TRBV20-1 and J usage is TRBJ2-7; D not resolved. Germline CDR1 DFQATT, CDR2 SNEGSKA (reference sequence). The V and J ends lost 6 bases and 6 bases respectively, with 21 bases between them. The CDR3 sequence is 14 residues long. CDR3 amino acids: CSASTTAYRREQYF. CDR3 DNA sequence: TGCAGTGCCTCGACGACTGCCTACCGGCGCGAGCAGTACTTC.

This clonotype occurred many times. This chain joins TRBV20-1 and TRBJ1-1; TRBD1 aligns across 7 bases. CDR3 size: 14 residues. CDR1 and CDR2 from the germline V gene are DFQATT and SNEGSKA (reference sequence). V was clipped by 2 bases and J by 3 bases; unmatched bases: 6. The CDR3 spells CSARRDRRHTEAFF. DNA for the CDR3: TGCAGTGCTAGACGGGACAGACGACACACTGAAGCTTTCTTT.

Only a few counts were recorded for this clonotype. This chain connects TRBV15 to TRBJ2-4; no clear D gene. The V end lost 0 bases, the J end lost 7 bases, and 4 bases lay between the germline ends. CDR1 is LNHNV and CDR2 is YYDKDF in the germline V gene (reference sequence). The CDR3 runs 12 residues. DNA of the CDR3: TGTGCCACCAGCAGAGATCGGAACATTCAGTACTTC. Amino acids: CATSRDRNIQYF.

To note about this clonotype: Since a much larger clone is just one base distant, this may be a read error. The genes are TRBV27 and TRBJ1-6; 7 nucleotides match TRBD1. The germline V gene has CDR1 MNHEY and CDR2 SMNVEV (reference sequence). The CDR3 sequence is 17 residues long. J was trimmed by 0 bases and V by 6 bases; bases with no gene match: 8. The DNA for the CDR3 is TGTGCCAGCAGCGGGACAGACAGGCGCTCCTATAATTCACCCCTCCACTTT. Protein product: CASSGTDRRSYNSPLHF.

This clonotype was detected ten times or more. The chain is built from TRBV6-5 and TRBJ1-6, with D perhaps matching TRBD1 (6 bases). Trimming stripped 6 bases from V and 0 bases from J, with 15 bases between. CDR3 length equals 17 residues. The germline V gene has CDR1 MNHEY and CDR2 SVGAGI. CDR3 bases: TGTGCCAGCAGGGAGGGACATCTGAGCTCCTATAATTCACCCCTCCACTTT. Translated: CASREGHLSSYNSPLHF.

This clonotype has at least ten counts. The gene calls are TRBV10-2 and TRBJ1-1; D might be TRBD1 (5 bases). The germline V and J ends were trimmed by 0 bases and 11 bases, with 13 bases remaining between them. CDR3 length equals 13 residues. The V gene's germline CDR1 is WSHSY and CDR2 SAAADI. This CDR3 is CASSESDGQRAFF. The CDR3 DNA reads as TGCGCCAGCAGTGAGTCGGACGGACAACGGGCTTTCTTT.

This clonotype was recorded at least ten times. An end of the junction does not agree with germline; a read error may underlie this. V usage is TRBV18 and J usage is TRBJ2-1; tentatively, D is TRBD1 (6 bases). Per germline, CDR1 KGHSH and CDR2 LQKENI. The length of the CDR3 is 14 residues. CDR3 loop: CASSPQQGVNEQFF. For the CDR3, the DNA is TGTGCCAGCTCTCCACAACAGGGCGTCAATGAGCAGTTCTTC.

This clonotype came up a few times. The rearrangement uses TRBV4-1 and TRBJ1-5; 7 bases are a match to TRBD1. Germline CDR1 reads MGHRA; CDR2 reads YSYEKL. The CDR3 is 18 amino acids. V dropped 3 bases and J dropped 6; count of bases not matched to a gene: 17. CDR3 sequence (DNA): TGCGCCAGCAGCCAGATACTACAGGGGTATCAGGGTGGTCAGCCCCAGCATTTT. Its translation is CASSQILQGYQGGQPQHF.

This clonotype showed up many times. The CDR3 protein is CASSQGLAGGGQETQYF. The CDR3 bases are TGCGCCAGCAGCCAGGGGCTAGCGGGAGGAGGGCAAGAGACCCAGTACTTC. This chain uses TRBV4-1 with TRBJ2-5, with 11 positions matching TRBD2. Unmatched junction bases numbered 8, after V lost 3 bases and J lost 2 bases. The CDR3 consists of 17 residues. The germline V gene has CDR1 MGHRA and CDR2 YSYEKL.

The chain links TRBV2 to TRBJ2-3; 8 bases are shared with TRBD2. The J segment lost 2 bases and the V segment lost 5 bases, leaving 12 bases of the junction unmatched. The CDR3 has 17 residues. Germline V lookup: CDR1 SNHLY, CDR2 FYNNEI. The CDR3 loop reads CASSPRAAGAYTDTQYF. The CDR3 DNA is TGTGCCAGCAGTCCCCGAGCAGCGGGGGCCTACACAGATACGCAGTATTTT. The full variable domain, with the rest looked up from reference TRBV2 and TRBJ2-3, is EPEVTQTPSHQVTQMGQEVILRCVPISNHLYFYWYRQILGQKVEFLVSFYNNEISEKSEIFDDQFSVERPDGSNFTLKIRSTKLEDSAMYFCASSPRAAGAYTDTQYFGPGTRLTVL.

The V and J genes are TRBV29-1 and TRBJ1-4, with a weak D call TRBD1 (5 bases). Germline CDR1 reads SQVTM; CDR2 reads ANQGSEA. This CDR3 is 12 amino acids long. V dropped 7 bases and J dropped 7 bases, with 13 bases sitting between them. CDR3 loop: CSGAGTGEKLFF. The DNA of the CDR3 is TGCAGCGGCGCCGGGACGGGTGAAAAACTGTTTTTT.